The 2 T cell receptor beta chains presented below share a single source sample, sequenced in a study of T cell repertoires in cytomegalovirus infection. TCRdb independently ran MiXCR on the reads; one entry per CDR3 protein. The data show roughly 630,000 distinct CDR3 sequences, with roughly a quarter seen just once and less than 10% held by the top ten. The sequencing input was CD8+ T cells from PBMCs. The receptors originated from a human donor in good health (CMV status not recorded). Some clones in this sample may be carry-over from other donors' samples.

The chain has TRBV4-3 and TRBJ1-4, with D hard to call. The CDR3 contains 15 residues. The ends were cut back, 0 bases at V and 8 bases at J, with 13 bases in the middle. Germline V gene sequence: CDR1 LGHNA, CDR2 YSLEER. The CDR3 here is CASSQENNLGEKLFF. The CDR3 DNA sequence: TGCGCCAGCAGCCAAGAGAACAACCTGGGGGAAAAACTGTTTTTT.

In its sample, this clonotype was seen many times. The genes are TRBV6-1 and TRBJ1-1, with a weak D call TRBD1 (6 bases). V was cut by 6 bases and J by 4 bases, with 15 bases left in between. This CDR3 comprises 14 residues. The V gene's germline CDR1 is MNHNS and CDR2 SASEGT. The CDR3 spells CASRDLRGATEAFF. CDR3 nucleotide sequence: TGTGCCAGCAGGGACCTCAGGGGTGCCACTGAAGCTTTCTTT.